These 5 T cell receptor beta chains share one sample of origin, sequenced in a study of cytomegalovirus exposure and HLA in healthy donors. A multiplex PCR was run with 60 Vbeta primers and 13 Jbeta primers. TCRdb's table, derived via immunoSEQ multiplex PCR, lists solely in-frame clones and lacks some. The sample carries 95,000 to 130,000 clones, around 74% recorded once. Source material: PBMCs. Receptors originate from a woman aged 18-35 years in good health and CMV-seronegative.

The chain is built from TRBV30 and TRBJ2-7; perhaps TRBD1 as D (5 bases). Trimming pared 2 bases from V and 0 bases from J, leaving 11 bases between. CDR1 is GTSNPN and CDR2 is SVGIG in the germline V gene (reference sequence). This CDR3 is built from 14 residues. The CDR3 region has the DNA TGTGCCTGGAGTTCCCAGGGCTTCTCCTACGAGCAGTACTTC. Its translation is CAWSSQGFSYEQYF.

The gene calls are TRBV29-1 and TRBJ2-2, with a weak D call TRBD2 (7 bases). Trimming removed 5 bases at V and 5 bases at J, with 15 bases between. The CDR3 has 14 residues. Looked up from germline, CDR1 is SQVTM and CDR2 is ANQGSEA. Here the CDR3 DNA reads TGCAGCGTTTGGGTCGGGGGGCGGACCGGGGAGCTGTTTTTT. It encodes CSVWVGGRTGELFF.

This clone was seen a few times. The chain combines TRBV7-8 with TRBJ2-7, with 10 bases lining up with TRBD1. CDR3 length equals 15 residues. Unmatched junction bases numbered 9, after V lost 5 bases and J lost 5 bases. Germline CDR1 and CDR2: SGHVS and FQNEAQ. CDR3 coding DNA: TGTGCCAGCAGCACCCGGGACAGGGGCAAGGACGAGCAGTACTTC. It specifies CASSTRDRGKDEQYF.

On this clone: The same CDR3 is also encoded by other DNA sequences in this sample. This chain uses TRBV5-6 with TRBJ1-2; D is perhaps TRBD1 (6 bases). This CDR3 contains 13 residues. CDR1 and CDR2 (germline): SGHDT, YYEEEE. With 0 bases removed from V and 4 bases from J, the gap between germline ends came to 7 bases. CDR3 sequence reads: CASSLGGGYGYTF. DNA of the CDR3: TGTGCCAGCAGCTTGGGAGGGGGCTATGGCTACACCTTC.

The gene calls are TRBV6-1 and TRBJ2-3, with TRBD2 as a possible D gene (5 bases). Germline CDR1 and CDR2: MNHNS and SASEGT. The CDR3 is 14 residues long. V gave up 0 bases and J gave up 4 bases, with 8 bases separating them. CDR3 sequence: CASSEARGPDTQYF. The CDR3 nucleotides read TGTGCCAGCAGTGAAGCGCGCGGGCCAGATACGCAGTATTTT.